This paragraph covers one T cell receptor (beta chain) sequence. Its target is unknown. All of the isolated RNA was reverse transcribed, so expressed TCRB transcripts were sequenced. TCRdb's table, derived via immunoSEQ multiplex PCR, lists solely in-frame clones and lacks some. Here the sample spans hundreds of thousands of clones, over 10% being singletons. These data come from a study of beta chain features in type 1 diabetes. Isolation of CD4+ naive, central memory, regulatory and stem cell-like memory cells was achieved by sorting via CD45RO/CCR7/CD25/CD127/CD95/CD27. General study points: In all four CD4+ subsets, TCRB CDR3 length was significantly, moderately reduced in type 1 diabetes. Insertions at VDJ junctions were less frequent in type 1 diabetes patients. These patients also deleted more nucleotides at the same junctions. A cDNA-based sequencing approach could over-represent cells with high TCR expression. Any HLA-type effect on TCRB rearrangement remained unresolved here.

The specimen was naive CD4+ T cells from blood. This sequence was found in a man between 18 and 29 years old with type 1 diabetes.

The CDR3 DNA follows: TGTGCCTGGACCCGGGGAGGGACAGGGTCTTTTGGCGAGCAGTACTTC. Protein product: CAWTRGGTGSFGEQYF. The rearrangement uses TRBV30 and TRBJ2-7; the match to TRBD1 covers 9 bases. With 4 bases clipped from V and 6 bases from J, the junction kept 16 bases outside the gene matches. The CDR3 covers 16 residues. Germline V gene data show CDR1 as GTSNPN and CDR2 as SVGIG (reference sequence).